Listed below are T cell receptor beta chains from one sample, sequenced in a study of response to subunit inactivated influenza vaccine. In TCRdb, the RT-PCR reads were re-called with MiXCR into one record per CDR3 protein. The sample has 650,000 or so distinct CDR3 sequences, 13% to 15% seen once. Sequences were derived from PBMCs from blood, sampled 14 days before vaccination. The receptors shown here come from a man aged 45-65 years who received an inactivated influenza vaccine. The CDR3 runs from the conserved cysteine through the conserved F or W. D genes are given only for firm matches. Size is stated for part of the rows, as once, few or many counts, or as a class when the clone is expanded.

J gene	clone size	V gene	D gene	CDR3 protein	CDR3 DNA
TRBJ1-5	few	TRBV2	TRBD1	CASSPGTGEQPQHF	TGTGCCAGCAGTCCCGGGACAGGGGAACAGCCCCAGCATTTT
TRBJ2-7	many	TRBV29-1	TRBD2	CSVGEGSEQYF	TGCAGCGTCGGGGAGGGAAGCGAGCAGTACTTC
TRBJ1-5	.	TRBV28	TRBD1	CPSTTGGNQPQHF	TGTCCCAGCACCACAGGGGGCAATCAGCCCCAGCATTTT
TRBJ2-5	few	TRBV28	.	CASSPQAQETQYF	TGTGCCAGCAGTCCCCAGGCACAGGAGACCCAGTACTTC
TRBJ2-1	few	TRBV19	.	CASSIDTAGLTESPYNEQFF	TGTGCCAGTAGTATAGATACGGCAGGGTTAACGGAATCTCCCTACAATGAGCAGTTCTTC
TRBJ1-3	few	TRBV20-1	.	CSANSGVPTGNTIYF	TGCAGTGCAAACTCAGGGGTCCCCACTGGAAACACCATATATTTT
TRBJ2-1	.	TRBV11-2	.	CASSRRESSYNEQFF	TGTGCCAGCAGCCGCCGGGAGAGCTCCTACAATGAGCAGTTCTTC
TRBJ1-1	few	TRBV13	.	CASTLEYGGWPSPESGYTEAFF	TGTGCCAGCACCCTAGAATATGGGGGCTGGCCCTCCCCCGAATCAGGGTACACTGAAGCTTTCTTT
TRBJ2-1	.	TRBV9	.	CASSTRAGADLYNEQFF	TGTGCCAGCAGCACTAGGGCGGGCGCAGACCTTTACAATGAGCAGTTCTTC
TRBJ2-5	.	TRBV6-1	TRBD2	CASTAEAGGTQYF	TGCGCCAGCACCGCCGAGGCGGGAGGGACCCAGTACTTC
TRBJ1-5	.	TRBV7-9	.	CASSSMGNSNQPQHF	TGTGCCAGCAGCTCGATGGGAAATAGCAATCAGCCCCAGCATTTT
TRBJ1-2	once	TRBV18	.	CASSRRNTGTETGGYTF	TGTGCCAGCTCACGTCGGAATACCGGGACGGAAACGGGCGGCTACACCTTC
TRBJ1-4	few	TRBV10-3	.	CAISNRGTTNEKLFF	TGTGCCATCAGTAATCGGGGGACAACTAATGAAAAACTGTTTTTT
TRBJ2-1	few	TRBV20-1	.	CSARALEGVNSNEQFF	TGCAGTGCTAGAGCGTTAGAGGGGGTCAATTCAAATGAGCAGTTCTTC
TRBJ1-1	few	TRBV6-1	.	CASRPNAGGNTEAFF	TGTGCCAGCAGGCCTAATGCGGGGGGAAACACTGAAGCTTTCTTT
TRBJ1-4	few	TRBV2	.	CASRQGNEKLFF	TGTGCCAGCAGGCAGGGTAATGAAAAACTGTTTTTT
TRBJ1-4	.	TRBV2	TRBD1	CASRPGTGDNEKLFF	TGTGCCAGCAGACCTGGGACAGGGGATAATGAAAAACTGTTTTTT
TRBJ2-1	few	TRBV10-3	.	CAINPEGRGEYNEQFF	TGTGCCATCAATCCAGAAGGGAGGGGGGAGTACAATGAGCAGTTCTTC
TRBJ2-1	many	TRBV29-1	.	CSVPSGSYNEQFF	TGCAGCGTTCCCAGCGGGTCTTACAATGAGCAGTTCTTC
TRBJ2-2	few	TRBV7-8	.	CASSPTRRVGNTGELFF	TGTGCCAGCAGTCCCACTCGAAGGGTAGGGAACACCGGGGAGCTGTTTTTT
TRBJ1-1	.	TRBV2	.	CASTPLKRMNTEAFF	TGTGCCAGCACCCCATTAAAGAGGATGAACACTGAAGCTTTCTTT
TRBJ1-1	.	TRBV4-1	.	CASSQMINTEAFF	TGCGCCAGCAGCCAAATGATTAACACTGAAGCTTTCTTT
TRBJ1-5	few	TRBV12-3/TRBV12-4	.	CASSLTDQPQHF	TGTGCCAGCAGTCTGACCGATCAGCCCCAGCATTTT
TRBJ2-2	.	TRBV7-3	.	CASSYGESDTGELFF	TGTGCCAGCAGCTACGGCGAGTCAGACACCGGGGAGCTGTTTTTT
TRBJ2-3	.	TRBV20-1	TRBD2	CSARAPGLAGGSTDTQYF	TGCAGTGCTAGAGCCCCGGGACTAGCGGGAGGAAGCACAGATACGCAGTATTTT
TRBJ1-2	.	TRBV5-8	.	CASSSGTLHYGYTF	TGTGCCAGCAGCTCCGGGACACTTCACTATGGCTACACCTTC
TRBJ1-4	many	TRBV7-9	.	CASSLAGAANEKLFF	TGTGCCAGCAGCCTAGCGGGGGCAGCTAATGAAAAACTGTTTTTT
TRBJ1-4	many	TRBV12-3/TRBV12-4	.	CASAPNPAQEKLFF	TGTGCCAGCGCCCCTAACCCCGCCCAGGAAAAACTGTTTTTT
TRBJ2-1	few	TRBV30	TRBD2	CAWSAGLAYNEQFF	TGTGCCTGGAGTGCGGGACTAGCCTACAATGAGCAGTTCTTC
TRBJ2-3	many	TRBV10-3	.	CAIGETDTQYF	TGTGCCATCGGTGAGACAGATACGCAGTATTTT
TRBJ2-1	few	TRBV7-2	.	CASSTWAFGLGDEQFF	TGTGCCAGCAGCACCTGGGCCTTCGGTCTTGGCGATGAGCAGTTCTTC
TRBJ1-5	few	TRBV28	TRBD1	CASSLFSYRGYSNQPQHF	TGTGCCAGCAGTTTATTTAGTTACAGGGGCTATAGCAATCAGCCCCAGCATTTT
TRBJ2-7	few	TRBV6-5	TRBD2	CASSYSPSGRTGEQYF	TGTGCCAGCAGTTACTCTCCTAGCGGGAGGACGGGGGAGCAGTACTTC